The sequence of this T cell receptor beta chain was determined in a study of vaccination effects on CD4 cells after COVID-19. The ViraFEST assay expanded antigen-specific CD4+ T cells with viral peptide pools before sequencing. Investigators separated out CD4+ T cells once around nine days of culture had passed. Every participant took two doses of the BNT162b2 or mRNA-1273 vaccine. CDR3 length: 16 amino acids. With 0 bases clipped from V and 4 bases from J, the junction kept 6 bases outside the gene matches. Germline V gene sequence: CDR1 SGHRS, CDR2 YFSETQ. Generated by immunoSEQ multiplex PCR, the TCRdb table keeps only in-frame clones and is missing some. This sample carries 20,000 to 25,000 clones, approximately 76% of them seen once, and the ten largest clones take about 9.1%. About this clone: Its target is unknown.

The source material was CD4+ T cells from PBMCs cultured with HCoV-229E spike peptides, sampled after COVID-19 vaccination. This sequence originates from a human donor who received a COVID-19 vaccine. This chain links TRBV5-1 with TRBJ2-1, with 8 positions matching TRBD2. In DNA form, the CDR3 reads TGCGCCAGCAGCTTGGCGAGCGGGAGCGGTTACAATGAGCAGTTCTTC. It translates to CASSLASGSGYNEQFF.